Here is one T cell receptor beta chain with its context. Its antigen is not known. Germline-derived CDR1 and CDR2 are ENHRY and SYGVKD. Trimming took off 6 bases at V and 5 bases at J, with 19 bases between the two ends. The CDR3 contains 15 residues. The data were taken from a study of T cell responses to AZD1222 COVID-19 vaccine. General study findings and limits: Most donors were white British, females outnumbered males, and clonal diversity was possibly underestimated. Repertoire samples came only from after the peak T cell response. Spike-specific TCR repertoires showed rising breadth and depth after two AZD1222 doses. At baseline, seropositivity was found in only a handful of AZD1222 recipients.

The assay was immunoSEQ multiplex PCR, and TCRdb's table has in-frame clones only and misses some. The sample includes fewer than 180,000 clones, roughly 92% of them seen just once. The sequence came from an adult in good health. The source was peripheral blood, collected on day 0 of AZD1222 vaccination. The gene calls are TRBV10-3 and TRBJ1-1; no firm D call. The CDR3: CAIRPSEDRETEAFF. The CDR3 nucleotides read TGTGCCATCAGGCCCAGTGAAGATCGGGAGACTGAAGCTTTCTTT.